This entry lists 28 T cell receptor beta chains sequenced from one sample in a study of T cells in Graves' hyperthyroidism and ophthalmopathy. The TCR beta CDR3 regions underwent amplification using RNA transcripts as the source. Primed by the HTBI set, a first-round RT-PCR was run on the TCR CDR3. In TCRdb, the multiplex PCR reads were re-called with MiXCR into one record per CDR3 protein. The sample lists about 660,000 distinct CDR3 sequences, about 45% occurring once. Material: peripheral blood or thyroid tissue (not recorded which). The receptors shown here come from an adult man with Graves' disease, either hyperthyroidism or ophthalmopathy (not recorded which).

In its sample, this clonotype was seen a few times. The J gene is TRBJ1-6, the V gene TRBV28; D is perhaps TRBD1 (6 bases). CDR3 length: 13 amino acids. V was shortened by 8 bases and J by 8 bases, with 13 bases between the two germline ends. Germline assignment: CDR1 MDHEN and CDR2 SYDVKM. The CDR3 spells CASGARGDSPLHF. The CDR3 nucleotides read TGTGCCAGCGGAGCCAGGGGTGATTCACCCCTCCACTTT.

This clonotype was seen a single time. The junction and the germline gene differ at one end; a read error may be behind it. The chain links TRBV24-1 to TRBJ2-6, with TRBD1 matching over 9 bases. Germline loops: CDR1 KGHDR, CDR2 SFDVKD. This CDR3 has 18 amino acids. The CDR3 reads CATSEGAGQGSGANVLTF. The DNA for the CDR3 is TGTGCCACCAGTGAAGGGGCGGGACAGGGTTCTGGAGCCAACGTCCTGACTTTC.

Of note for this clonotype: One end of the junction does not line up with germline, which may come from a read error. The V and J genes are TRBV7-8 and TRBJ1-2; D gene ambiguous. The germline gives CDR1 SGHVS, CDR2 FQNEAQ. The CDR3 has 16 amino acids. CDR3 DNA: TGTGCCAGCAGCTTAAACTTTGGGCCCGCAGACTATGACTACACCTTC. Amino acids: CASSLNFGPADYDYTF.

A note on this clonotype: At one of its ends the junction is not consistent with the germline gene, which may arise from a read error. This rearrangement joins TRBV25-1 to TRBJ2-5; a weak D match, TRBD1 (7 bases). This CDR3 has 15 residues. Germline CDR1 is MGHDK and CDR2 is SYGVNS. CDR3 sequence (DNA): TGTACCAGCAGCGCCAGTGGAGGGACAGAAGAGACCCAGTACTTC. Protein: CTSSASGGTEETQYF.

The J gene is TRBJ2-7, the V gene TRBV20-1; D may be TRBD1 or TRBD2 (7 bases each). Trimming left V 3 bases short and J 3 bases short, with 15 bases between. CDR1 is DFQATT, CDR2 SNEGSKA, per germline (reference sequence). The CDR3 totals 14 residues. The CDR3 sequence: CSARGGGTDYEQYF. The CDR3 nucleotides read TGCAGTGCTAGGGGGGGGGGGACAGACTACGAGCAGTACTTC.

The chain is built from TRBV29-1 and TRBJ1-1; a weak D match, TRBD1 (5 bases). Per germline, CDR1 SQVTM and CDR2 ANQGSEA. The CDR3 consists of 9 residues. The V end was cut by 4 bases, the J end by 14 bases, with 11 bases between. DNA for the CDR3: TGCAGCGTTGGAAGGGGCCGCTTCTTT. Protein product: CSVGRGRFF. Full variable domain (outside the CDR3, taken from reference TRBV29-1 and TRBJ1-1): SAVISQKPSRDICQRGTSLTIQCQVDSQVTMMFWYRQQPGQSLTLIATANQGSEATYESGFVIDKFPISRPNLTFSTLTVSNMSPEDSSIYLCSVGRGRFFGQGTRLTVV.

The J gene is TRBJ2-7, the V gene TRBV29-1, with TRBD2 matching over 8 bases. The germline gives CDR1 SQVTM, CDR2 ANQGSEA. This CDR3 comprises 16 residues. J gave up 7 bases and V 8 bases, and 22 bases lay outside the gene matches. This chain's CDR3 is CSSLPLGAGGGVEQYF. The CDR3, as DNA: TGCAGCAGTTTACCCCTCGGGGCGGGAGGCGGAGTGGAGCAGTACTTC.

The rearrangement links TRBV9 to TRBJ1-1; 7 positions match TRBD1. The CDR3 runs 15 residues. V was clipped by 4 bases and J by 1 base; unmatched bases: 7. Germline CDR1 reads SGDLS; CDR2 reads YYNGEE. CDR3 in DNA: TGTGCCAGCAGCCCCCGGGACAGCCAGAACACTGAAGCTTTCTTT. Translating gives CASSPRDSQNTEAFF.

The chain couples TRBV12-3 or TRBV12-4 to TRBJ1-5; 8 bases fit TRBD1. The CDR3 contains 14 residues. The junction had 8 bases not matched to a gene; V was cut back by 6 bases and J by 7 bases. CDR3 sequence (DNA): TGTGCCAGCAGCGGACAGGGTACTCAACAGCCCCAGCATTTT. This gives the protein CASSGQGTQQPQHF.

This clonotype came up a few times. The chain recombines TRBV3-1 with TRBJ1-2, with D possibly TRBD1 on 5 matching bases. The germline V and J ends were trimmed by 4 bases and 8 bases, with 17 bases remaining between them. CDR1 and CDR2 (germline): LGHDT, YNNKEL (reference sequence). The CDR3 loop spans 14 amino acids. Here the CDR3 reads CASSLPGRAGGYTF. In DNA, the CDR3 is TGTGCCAGCAGCCTTCCGGGACGGGCTGGAGGCTACACCTTC.

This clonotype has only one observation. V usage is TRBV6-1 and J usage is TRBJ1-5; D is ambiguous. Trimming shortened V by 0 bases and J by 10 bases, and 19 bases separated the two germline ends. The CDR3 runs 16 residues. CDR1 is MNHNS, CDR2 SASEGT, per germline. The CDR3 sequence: CASSEAFRQLPRPQHF. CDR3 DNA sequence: TGTGCCAGCAGTGAAGCTTTTCGGCAGCTCCCCCGTCCCCAGCATTTT.

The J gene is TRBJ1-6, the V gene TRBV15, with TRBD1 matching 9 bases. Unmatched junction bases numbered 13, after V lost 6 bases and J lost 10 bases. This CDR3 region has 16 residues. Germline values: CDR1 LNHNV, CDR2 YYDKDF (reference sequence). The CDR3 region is CATRVGQGEVGSPLHF. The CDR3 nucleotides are TGTGCCACCAGAGTGGGACAGGGAGAGGTAGGATCACCCCTCCACTTT.

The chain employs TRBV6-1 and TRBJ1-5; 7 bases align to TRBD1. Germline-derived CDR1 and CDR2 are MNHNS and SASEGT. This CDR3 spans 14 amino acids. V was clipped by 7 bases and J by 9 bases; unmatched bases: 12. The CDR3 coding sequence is TGTGCCAGCACCACCAGACAGGGTACGTGGCCCCAGCATTTT. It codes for CASTTRQGTWPQHF.

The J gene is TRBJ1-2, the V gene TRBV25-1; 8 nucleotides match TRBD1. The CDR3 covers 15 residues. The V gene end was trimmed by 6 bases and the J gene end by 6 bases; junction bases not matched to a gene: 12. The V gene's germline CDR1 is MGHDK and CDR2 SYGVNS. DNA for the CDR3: TGTGCCAGCAGACTTACAGGGGGGCGGAATGATGGCTACACCTTC. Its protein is CASRLTGGRNDGYTF.

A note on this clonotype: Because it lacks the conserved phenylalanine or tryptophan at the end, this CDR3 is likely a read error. CDR3 nucleotides: TGCAGCGTTGAAGAGGATTTGGTCACCAGGGAGCTGTTTTCT. Amino acids: CSVEEDLVTRELFS. The chain recombines TRBV29-1 with TRBJ2-2; D unresolved. CDR1 is SQVTM and CDR2 is ANQGSEA in the germline V gene. CDR3 size: 14 residues.

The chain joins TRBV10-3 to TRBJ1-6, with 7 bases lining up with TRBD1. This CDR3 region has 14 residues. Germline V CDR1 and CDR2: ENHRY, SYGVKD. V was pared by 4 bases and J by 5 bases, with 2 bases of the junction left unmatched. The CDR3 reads CAISGDRDNSPLHF. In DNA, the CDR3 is TGTGCCATCAGTGGGGACAGAGATAATTCACCCCTCCACTTT.

The CDR3 sequence is CASSQGRRGALDEQYF. The CDR3 DNA is TGTGCCAGCAGCCAAGGAAGGCGGGGGGCTTTAGACGAGCAGTACTTC. The V call is TRBV3-1, the J call TRBJ2-7, with 8 nucleotides matching TRBD2. V lost 1 base and J lost 5; bases outside the gene matches: 10. CDR1 and CDR2 from the germline V gene are LGHDT and YNNKEL (reference sequence). The CDR3 is 16 residues long.

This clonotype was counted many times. The CDR3: CASTPRRTGDMNTEAFF. CDR3 DNA sequence: TGTGCCAGCACTCCCAGGCGGACAGGAGACATGAACACTGAAGCTTTCTTT. This chain joins TRBV25-1 and TRBJ1-1; 7 nucleotides align to TRBD1. The CDR3 totals 17 residues. Germline values: CDR1 MGHDK, CDR2 SYGVNS. After removal of 7 bases from V and 0 bases from J, the junction contained 14 bases not matched to a gene.

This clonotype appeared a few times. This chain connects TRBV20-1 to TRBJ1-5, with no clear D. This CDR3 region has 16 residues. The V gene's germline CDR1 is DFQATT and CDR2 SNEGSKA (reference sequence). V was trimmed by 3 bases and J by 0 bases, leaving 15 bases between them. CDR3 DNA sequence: TGCAGTGCTAGTAAGCGGAGTGCTAATAGCAATCAGCCCCAGCATTTT. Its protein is CSASKRSANSNQPQHF.

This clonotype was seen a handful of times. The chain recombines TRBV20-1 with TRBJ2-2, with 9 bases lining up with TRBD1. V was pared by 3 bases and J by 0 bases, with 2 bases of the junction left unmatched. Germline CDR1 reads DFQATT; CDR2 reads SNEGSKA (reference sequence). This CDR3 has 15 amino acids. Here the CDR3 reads CSASRQGANTGELFF. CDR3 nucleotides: TGCAGTGCTAGCCGACAGGGGGCGAACACCGGGGAGCTGTTTTTT.

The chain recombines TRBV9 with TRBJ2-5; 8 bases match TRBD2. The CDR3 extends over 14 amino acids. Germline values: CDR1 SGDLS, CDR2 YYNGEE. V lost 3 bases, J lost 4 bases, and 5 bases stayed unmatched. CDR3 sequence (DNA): TGTGCCAGCAGCGCCTCCCTAGCGGGAGAGACCCAGTACTTC. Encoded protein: CASSASLAGETQYF.

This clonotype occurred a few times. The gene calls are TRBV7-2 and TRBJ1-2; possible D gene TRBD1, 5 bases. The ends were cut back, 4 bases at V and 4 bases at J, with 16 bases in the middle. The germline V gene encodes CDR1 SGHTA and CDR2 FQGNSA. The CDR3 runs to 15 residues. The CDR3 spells CASSSSPGGIYGYTF. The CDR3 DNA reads TGTGCCAGCAGCTCCTCCCCGGGGGGGATCTATGGCTACACCTTC.

CDR3 residues: CASSDPPGNSNQPQHF. The CDR3, as DNA: TGTGCCAGCAGTGACCCGCCAGGGAATAGCAATCAGCCCCAGCATTTT. The chain combines TRBV6-1 with TRBJ1-5, with TRBD1 as a possible D gene (5 bases). This CDR3 spans 16 amino acids. V gave up 3 bases and J gave up 0 bases, with 12 bases separating them. Germline V gene sequence: CDR1 MNHNS, CDR2 SASEGT.

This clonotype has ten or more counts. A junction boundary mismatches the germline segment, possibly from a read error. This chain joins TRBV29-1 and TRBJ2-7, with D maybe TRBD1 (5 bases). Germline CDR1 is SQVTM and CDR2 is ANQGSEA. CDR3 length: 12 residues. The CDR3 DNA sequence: TGCAGCGTAGAAGCAGGGTTCTACGAGCAGTACTTC. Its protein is CSVEAGFYEQYF.

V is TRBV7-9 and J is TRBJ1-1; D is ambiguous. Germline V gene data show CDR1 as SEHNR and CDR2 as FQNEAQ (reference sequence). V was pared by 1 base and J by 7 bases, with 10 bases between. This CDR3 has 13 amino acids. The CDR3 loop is CASSLGSGVEAFF. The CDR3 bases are TGTGCCAGCAGCTTAGGGTCGGGTGTTGAAGCTTTCTTT.

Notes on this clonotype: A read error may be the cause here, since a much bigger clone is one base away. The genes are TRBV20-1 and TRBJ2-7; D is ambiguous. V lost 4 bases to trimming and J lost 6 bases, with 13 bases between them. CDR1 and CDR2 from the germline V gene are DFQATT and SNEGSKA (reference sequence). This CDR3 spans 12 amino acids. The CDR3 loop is CSANRAPSEQYF. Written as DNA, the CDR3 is TGCAGTGCTAACCGGGCTCCCTCCGAGCAGTACTTC.

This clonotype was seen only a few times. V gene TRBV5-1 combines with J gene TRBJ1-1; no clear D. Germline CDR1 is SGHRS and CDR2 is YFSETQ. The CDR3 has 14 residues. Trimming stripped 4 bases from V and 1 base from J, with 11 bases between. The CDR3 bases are TGCGCCAGCAGCGCGGGCCCAGGGAACACTGAAGCTTTCTTT. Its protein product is CASSAGPGNTEAFF.

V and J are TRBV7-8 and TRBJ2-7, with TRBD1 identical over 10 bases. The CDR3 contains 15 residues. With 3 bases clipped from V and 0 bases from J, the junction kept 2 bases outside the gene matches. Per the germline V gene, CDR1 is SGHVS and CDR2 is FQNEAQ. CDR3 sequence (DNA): TGTGCCAGCAGCTTCGGACAGGGGGGCTCCTACGAGCAGTACTTC. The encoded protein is CASSFGQGGSYEQYF.